This T cell receptor (beta chain) stems from a study of cytomegalovirus exposure and HLA in healthy donors (dated by TCRdb to about 2017). Describing the broader study: An earlier analysis of roughly 570 of the donors reported around 280 Gb of sequence data and 117 million unique TCR beta sequences obtained from around 170 million T cells. All discovery cohort repertoires had been generated using a single sequencing platform. An early release that covered about 600 HLA-typed donors contained approximately 300 gigabases of sequencing data and tens of millions of unique TCR sequences. Rather than using new phenotypic data, the later analysis identified candidate immune exposures from TCR beta sequences and from how often those sequences occurred across donors. High-throughput TCR immunosequencing, statistical association of individual TCRs with disease status, and machine learning were combined to predict cytomegalovirus infection status. Typing coverage varied by locus: roughly 620-640 donors for A, B, C, DRB1 and DQB1; roughly 560 for DQA1; about 600 for DPA1; roughly 450 for DPB1. A later analysis re-analyzed previously published TCR beta repertoires from approximately 700 donors and added high-resolution HLA genotyping to study TCR occurrence patterns. The T cell repertoires of around 670 subjects were profiled by immunosequencing and related to cytomegalovirus serostatus. On average, 235,054 unique TCR beta nucleotide sequences were sequenced per donor among several hundred genotyped donors of the cohort, with 15% to 20% of those sequences being non-productive. A separate validation cohort of approximately 130 different subjects was used in addition to the 666-subject first cohort. Roughly 5 DR-DQ haplotypes were handled as single units for association and clustering because linkage in the cohort was strong. Both class I and class II loci were covered by HLA typing, at four-digit resolution. The genetic ancestry cluster associated with self-reported Caucasian donors included around 76% of the 398 genotyped donors. Alongside the repertoire data, information on donor age, sex, ethnicity and CMV serostatus was compiled. Genome-wide SNP genotypes for about 65% of the 666 donors were used in a later genetic analysis, which treated that subset as a discovery cohort. In an earlier analysis of several hundred of the donors, high-throughput TCR beta sequencing was used to judge whether each TCR beta V gene segment behaved as functional or pseudogenic. The study aimed to test whether signatures of past pathogen exposure could be identified by cataloging public T cell receptors. The research as a whole found: Fewer than 20 rarely observed V segments, including chromosome 9 orphons, were excluded from the earlier analysis of a few hundred of the donors because counts were too low. In a later analysis, the rate of TCR association differed among HLA loci, with DRB1 alleles having the most associated TCRs and HLA-C alleles having the fewest. A cluster of highly shared sequence variants was judged likely to be a technical artifact of the sequencing pipeline. When HLA alleles, especially DR and DQ, strongly co-occurred, TCR associations were difficult to assign to individual alleles. In a later genetic analysis, a missense DCLRE1C variant was associated with V-gene and J-gene trimming of TCR beta chains, and the association was replicated in an independent cohort. An earlier analysis of around 500 of the donors showed that most TCR beta V segments appeared in productive rearrangements either about 87% or about 30% of the time, which broadly matched IMGT annotations. Linkage disequilibrium might explain the correlated functional status among segregating V segments, but an unknown experimental factor could not be ruled out. The study gave a list of around 170 TCR beta chains associated with cytomegalovirus. A further reported finding was that TCR beta sequences accurately predicted the HLA-A and HLA-B alleles for most subjects in the first cohort. Because HLA typing was unavailable for some donors at each locus, only the typed subset was used in association tests. Compared with the roughly 720-donor mean, donors in an Asian-associated ancestry cluster had fewer N-insertions in productive TCRs, according to a later genetic analysis. This cohort had only TCR beta chains sequenced, and the lack of alpha or paired-chain data limited which features could be detected. In a later analysis, around 17,000 TCR beta sequences were associated with specific HLA alleles at a false discovery rate of 0.05. Several of the top co-occurrence clusters appeared to be linked to parvovirus B19, influenza, CMV and Epstein-Barr virus, according to a later analysis. Some IMGT-functional V segments, including TRBV6-2 and TRBV6-3, could not be distinguished by the 87-base-pair reads and were therefore excluded. In vitro tests confirmed that a few of the cytomegalovirus-associated TCR beta chains recognize cytomegalovirus antigens. In a later analysis, most CMV-associated TCR beta chains were found to appear HLA-restricted, with HLA associations seemingly driven largely by CMV exposure. The classifier was reported to diagnose cytomegalovirus status with high specificity and sensitivity in both the original cohort and the validation cohort. The authors suggested that the approach could potentially be extended to other disease states and immunological phenotypes. For the cohort, immune exposure information was limited to CMV serostatus. In a later analysis, HLA-associated TCR beta chains showed more clonal expansion and lower generation probabilities than non-associated chains that were equally common. Across donors, most TCR sequences were observed very rarely, whereas some public TCRs were present in many individuals. The presence/absence analyses assumed that sequencing depth was roughly uniform across donors, and that assumption may not be true.

V is pruned by 6 bases and J by 5 bases, leaving 9 bases of the junction without a gene match. CDR3 length: 14 amino acids, cysteine to phenylalanine. Of the read, only the CDR3 DNA is kept; its 42 bases are in frame from base 1. In total, fewer than 750 healthy bone marrow donors made up the cohort. All cohort members were sampled while nominally healthy, although unrecorded immune exposures were likely present. The donor tested CMV seropositive and was one of the 289 seropositive cohort members. A peripheral blood sample was collected from each donor, and TCR beta sequencing was performed on peripheral blood mononuclear cells. The Qiagen DNeasy Blood Extraction Kit was used to extract genomic DNA from the blood cell samples. Libraries were prepared through the immunoSEQ multiplex PCR assay. A mixture of 60 forward primers for TCR Vbeta segments and 13 reverse primers for TCR Jbeta segments was used in the multiplex PCR. The CDR3 region of rearranged TCR beta genes was amplified from genomic DNA by a multiplex PCR assay. On the Illumina HiSeq System, the amplified TCR beta libraries were sequenced as 87-base-pair reads. The authors' analysis ran thus. Across the 700 or so repertoires, a later analysis counted 78 million or so unique TCR beta chains, roughly 11 million of which were shared by at least two donors. A nearest-neighbor algorithm error-corrected the raw reads and collapsed the reads into unique sequences, merging closely related sequences to remove PCR and sequencing errors. To assign V, D and J gene segments, CDR3 sequences were aligned to IMGT reference sequences. For a sequence to be retained, a match of at least six nucleotides to both a V gene segment and a J gene segment was required. A rearrangement counted as productive if the CDR3 had no stop codons and remained in frame with V and J, and every other rearrangement counted as non-productive. Following IMGT convention, CDR3 was defined as the stretch from the second conserved V-encoded cysteine to the conserved J-encoded phenylalanine. Sequences without an unambiguous match to a single V gene segment were excluded from the earlier analysis of 450 to 750 of the donors. In an earlier analysis of approximately 500 of the donors, a V segment was called functional when productive rearrangements were above 56.7%, and segregating when the standard deviation between donors exceeded 5%. To diagnose cytomegalovirus status from the catalog of TCR beta chain sequences, a statistical classification framework was built. In a later analysis, V and J genes were assigned by comparing TCR nucleotide sequences against IMGT/GENE-DB human TR gene sequences. The TCRdist pipeline was used in a later analysis to assign CDR3 sequences and most-parsimonious VDJ recombination scenarios. In a later analysis, each TCR beta chain was defined by its CDR3 amino acid sequence together with its V-gene family, and reads lacking a unique V-gene family were excluded. A later analysis removed nearly 600 highly shared, low-generation-probability nucleotide sequences to deal with suspected cross-contamination and a sequencing artifact. A later analysis calculated a clonal expansion index for each public chain from normalized within-repertoire ranks of inferred template counts. Generation probabilities in a later analysis came from a VDJ recombination model fitted to out-of-frame rearrangements, and those results were checked against IGoR. In a later analysis, hypergeometric tests were used to score TCR-TCR, TCR-HLA and TCR-CMV co-occurrence, with a repertoire-size bias correction applied to TCR pairs. A later analysis estimated false discovery rates by permuting HLA or CMV assignments 20 times. A later analysis grouped co-occurring TCRs with DBSCAN, adding TCRdist sequence similarity when clustering within HLA-allele-positive subsets. Repertoires with fewer than 30,000 or more than 120,000 public chains were left out of co-occurrence clustering, as were about 5 repertoires with anomalous nucleotide sharing. The clones in this table, taken by TCRdb from immuneACCESS, are in-frame only. Not every clone is retained; where verified, under half of the shortfall comes from an unresolved V gene, and the cause of the rest is unknown. V, J and clone size are taken as reported in that table, and D and trimming were inferred from the DNA itself. The sample table shows tens of thousands of clones, and around 78% are seen once. The ten largest clonotypes hold around 4.3% of the sample.

A note on this clone: Its antigen remains unidentified. No much larger clone exists at a distance of one base, and base qualities are not known.

The receptor comes from a middle-aged woman in good health and CMV-seropositive. Recombination connected TRBV23-1 to TRBJ2-7; 8 of the junction bases match TRBD1. TRBV23-1 is sorted into the ORF group, with uncertain function. Sequenced: PBMCs. The bases are TGCGCCAGCAGACGACAGGGGTCCATCGACGAGCAGTACTTC. Translated, it gives CASRRQGSIDEQYF.